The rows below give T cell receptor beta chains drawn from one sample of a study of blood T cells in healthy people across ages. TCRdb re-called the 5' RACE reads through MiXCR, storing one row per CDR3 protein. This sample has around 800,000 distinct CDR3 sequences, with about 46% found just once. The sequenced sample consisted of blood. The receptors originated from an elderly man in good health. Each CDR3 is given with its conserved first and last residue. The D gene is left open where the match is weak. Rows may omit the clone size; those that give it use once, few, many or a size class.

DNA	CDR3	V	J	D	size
TGTGCCGGCAAGGGAGAATTCCACGAGCAGTACTTC	CAGKGEFHEQYF	TRBV12-3/TRBV12-4	TRBJ2-7	.	.
TGTGCCAGCAGCAACCGTGGAGGGGGCTACGAGCAGTACTTC	CASSNRGGGYEQYF	TRBV27	TRBJ2-7	.	few
TGTGCCAGCAGTGAACTAGCGGGTGGCTACAATGAGCAGTTCTTC	CASSELAGGYNEQFF	TRBV6-4	TRBJ2-1	TRBD2	many
TGCAGCGTCAACAGGGGCCCCACCGGGGAGCTGTTTTTT	CSVNRGPTGELFF	TRBV29-1	TRBJ2-2	TRBD1	few
TGTGCCAGCAGGCCCGGACAGGTCAATGAGCAGTTCTTC	CASRPGQVNEQFF	TRBV28	TRBJ2-1	TRBD1	.
TGCGCCAGCAGCATGGGACTAGCGGGAGATACGCAGTATTTT	CASSMGLAGDTQYF	TRBV5-1	TRBJ2-3	TRBD2	.
TGTGCCACCAGTGTCACACAGGACCCTAACTCCTACGAGCAGTACTTC	CATSVTQDPNSYEQYF	TRBV15	TRBJ2-7	.	.
TGTGCCAGCAGTCTCGGGAAGCCTCAAGAGACCCAGTACTTC	CASSLGKPQETQYF	TRBV12-3/TRBV12-4	TRBJ2-5	.	.
TGCAGTGCTAGAGTAGGCACAGATACGCAGTATTTT	CSARVGTDTQYF	TRBV20-1	TRBJ2-3	.	few
TGCAGTGCTAGGTCCGGGACAGCTATAGCCAAAACCATTCAGTACTTC	CSARSGTAIAKTIQYF	TRBV20-1	TRBJ2-4	TRBD1	.
TGTGCCAGCAGCCTAGGACTAGCTAGGACGCAGTATTTT	CASSLGLARTQYF	TRBV7-3	TRBJ2-3	TRBD2	few
TGTGCCTGGAGTTCAATCAGGGGCGGTGGGGAGACCCAGTACTTC	CAWSSIRGGGETQYF	TRBV30	TRBJ2-5	.	.
TGTGCCAGCAGCTTAGTCAGGGGGCTCCAAGAGACCCAGTACTTC	CASSLVRGLQETQYF	TRBV7-2	TRBJ2-5	TRBD1	.